This T cell receptor (beta chain) was recorded in a study of shared clonotypes between healthy human individuals. Whole-study findings and limits: Only blood underwent sampling, and tissue repertoires likely differ. What naive subsets generally showed was a larger estimated richness than memory subsets showed.

CDR3 length: 16 residues. Per the germline V gene, CDR1 is SGHNT and CDR2 is YYREEE (reference sequence). Trimming at V came to 7 bases and at J to 0 bases, leaving 9 bases not matched to a gene. The data were produced by immunoSEQ multiplex PCR, yet TCRdb's version contains in-frame clones alone and is incomplete. Of about 2 million clones listed, about 95% are singletons. Positive CCR7 selection of CD45RO-negative cells yielded the naive CD8 cells, and terminally differentiated effector memory CD45RA+ cells were excluded. Points on this clone: Its antigen is still unknown.

The chain couples TRBV5-4 to TRBJ2-2; 7 bases are a match to TRBD2. The sequenced material came from naive CD8+ T cells sorted from blood. This receptor was taken from a man between 18 and 35 years old in good health. CDR3 residues: CASEVGEGPNTGELFF. As DNA, the CDR3 is TGTGCCAGCGAGGTAGGGGAGGGCCCGAACACCGGGGAGCTGTTTTTT.